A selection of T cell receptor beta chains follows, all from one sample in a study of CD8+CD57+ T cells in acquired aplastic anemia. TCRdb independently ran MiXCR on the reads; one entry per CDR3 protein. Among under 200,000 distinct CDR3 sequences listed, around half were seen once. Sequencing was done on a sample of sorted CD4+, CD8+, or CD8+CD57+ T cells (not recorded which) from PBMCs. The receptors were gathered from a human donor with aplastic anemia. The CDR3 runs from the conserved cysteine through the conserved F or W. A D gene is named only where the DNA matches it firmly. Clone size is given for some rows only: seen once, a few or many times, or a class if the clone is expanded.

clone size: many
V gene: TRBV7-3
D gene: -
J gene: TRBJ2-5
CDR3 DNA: TGTGCCAGCAGCTTAGGGCAGGGCCAAGAGACCCAGTACTTC
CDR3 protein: CASSLGQGQETQYF

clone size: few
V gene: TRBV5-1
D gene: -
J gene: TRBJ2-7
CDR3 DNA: TGCGCCAGCAGCTTGGCACTAGCCGGCTACGAGCAGTACTTC
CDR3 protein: CASSLALAGYEQYF

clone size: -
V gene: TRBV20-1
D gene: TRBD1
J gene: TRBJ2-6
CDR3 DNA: TGCAGTGCAGGCGGGACAGGATCGTACTCTGGGGCCAACGTCCTGACTTTC
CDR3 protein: CSAGGTGSYSGANVLTF

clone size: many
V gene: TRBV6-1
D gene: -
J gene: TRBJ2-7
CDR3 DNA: TGTGCCAGTTTCCCCATACGTGGCAACGAGCAGTACTTC
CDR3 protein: CASFPIRGNEQYF

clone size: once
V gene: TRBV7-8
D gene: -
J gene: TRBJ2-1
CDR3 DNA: TGTGCCAGCAGCTTAGTGGCAGGGAGCAATGAGCAGTTCTTC
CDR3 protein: CASSLVAGSNEQFF

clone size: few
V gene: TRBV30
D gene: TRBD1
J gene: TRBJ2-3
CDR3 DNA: TGTGCCTGGAGTCCGGGACAGGGGAGAGCAGATACGCAGTATTTT
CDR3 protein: CAWSPGQGRADTQYF

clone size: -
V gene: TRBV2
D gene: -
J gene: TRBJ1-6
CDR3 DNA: TGTGCCAGCAGTGAATATTGGGGGGCAGAATCACCCTTCCACTTT
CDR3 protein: CASSEYWGAESPFHF

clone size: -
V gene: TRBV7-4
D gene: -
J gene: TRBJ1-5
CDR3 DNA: TGTGCCAGCAGCCCTCAGGGCTGCAATCAGCCCCAGCATTTT
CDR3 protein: CASSPQGCNQPQHF

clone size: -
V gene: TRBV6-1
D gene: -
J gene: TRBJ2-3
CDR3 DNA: TGTGCCAGCAGCCCCCGGATGCTGGATACGCAGTATTTT
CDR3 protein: CASSPRMLDTQYF

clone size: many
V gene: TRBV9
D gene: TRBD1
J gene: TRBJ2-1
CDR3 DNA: TGTGCCAGCAGCGTAGATGCGGCGACAGGGGGATCAAATGAGCAGTTCTTC
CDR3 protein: CASSVDAATGGSNEQFF

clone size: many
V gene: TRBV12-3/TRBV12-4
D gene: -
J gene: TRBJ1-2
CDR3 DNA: TGTGCCAGCAGGACCTTATCATCAGGGAACTATGGCTACACCTTC
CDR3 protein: CASRTLSSGNYGYTF

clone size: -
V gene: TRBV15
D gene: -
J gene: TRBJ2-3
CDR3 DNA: TGTGCCACCAGTAGTATCACAGATACGCAGTATTTT
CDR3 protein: CATSSITDTQYF

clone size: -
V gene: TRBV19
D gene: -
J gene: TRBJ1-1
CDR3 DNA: TGTGCCAGTAGTCGGGGTAGAGTGAACACTGAAGCTTTCTTT
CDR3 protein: CASSRGRVNTEAFF

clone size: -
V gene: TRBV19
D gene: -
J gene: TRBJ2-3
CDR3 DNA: TGTGCCAGTAGGTTCAGCGCCTCTTACACAGGTACGCGGTATTTT
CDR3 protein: CASRFSASYTGTRYF

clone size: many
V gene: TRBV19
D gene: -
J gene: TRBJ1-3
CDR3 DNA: TGTGCCAGTAGGGATCAGGCGATTCAGTCTGGAAACACCATATATTTT
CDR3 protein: CASRDQAIQSGNTIYF

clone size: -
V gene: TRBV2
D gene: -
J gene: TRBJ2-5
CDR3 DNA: TGTGCCAGCACGCGGAGTCAAGAGACCCAGTACTTC
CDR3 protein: CASTRSQETQYF

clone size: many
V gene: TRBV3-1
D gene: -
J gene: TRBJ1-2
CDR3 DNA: TGTGCCAGCAGCCAATCCTCTGGCTACACCTTC
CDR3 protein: CASSQSSGYTF

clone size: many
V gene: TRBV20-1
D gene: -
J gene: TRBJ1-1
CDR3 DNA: TGCAGTGCTAGAGATTCGACCTTAAACACTGAAGCTTTCTTT
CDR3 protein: CSARDSTLNTEAFF

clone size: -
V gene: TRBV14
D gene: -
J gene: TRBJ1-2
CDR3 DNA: TGTGCCAGCACCCTGGGCGGTGGTGGTGGCTACACCTTC
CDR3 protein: CASTLGGGGGYTF

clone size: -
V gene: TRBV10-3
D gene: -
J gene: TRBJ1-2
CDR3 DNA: TGTGCCATCAGTGGCCCCGAGGCCCAAATCTATGGCTACACCTTC
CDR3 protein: CAISGPEAQIYGYTF

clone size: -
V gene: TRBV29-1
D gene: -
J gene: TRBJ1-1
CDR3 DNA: TGCAGCGTTGGGGACCGGAGGACTGAAGCTTTCTTT
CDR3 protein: CSVGDRRTEAFF

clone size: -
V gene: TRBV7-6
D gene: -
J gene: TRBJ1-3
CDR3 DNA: TGTGCCAGCAGCTTAGGAGGCAGTTCTGGAAACACCATATATTTT
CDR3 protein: CASSLGGSSGNTIYF

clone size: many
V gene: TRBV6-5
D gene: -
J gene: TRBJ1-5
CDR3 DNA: TGTGCCAGCAGTTACGCGGGGCCGGAGCCCCAGCATTTT
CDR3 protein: CASSYAGPEPQHF

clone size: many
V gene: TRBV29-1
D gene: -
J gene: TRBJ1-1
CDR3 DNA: TGCAGCGTTGGTGGGGTTAGGATGGGAACTGAAGCTTTCTTT
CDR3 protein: CSVGGVRMGTEAFF

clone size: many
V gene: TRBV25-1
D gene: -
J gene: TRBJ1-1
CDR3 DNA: TGTGCCAGCATTCCCAGGGGCGACACTGAAGCTTTCTTT
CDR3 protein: CASIPRGDTEAFF

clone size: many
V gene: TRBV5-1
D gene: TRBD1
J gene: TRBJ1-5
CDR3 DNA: TGCGCCAGCAGCTTGGACGGACAGGGAAATCAGCCCCAGCATTTT
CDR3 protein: CASSLDGQGNQPQHF

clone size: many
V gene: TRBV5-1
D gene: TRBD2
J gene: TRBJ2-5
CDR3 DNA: TGCGCCAGCAGCTCGACTAGCGGGGGACAAGAGACCCAGTACTTC
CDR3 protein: CASSSTSGGQETQYF

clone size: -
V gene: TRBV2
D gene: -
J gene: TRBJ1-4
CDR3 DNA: TGTGCCAGCAGTTACTCGAGCGGGGATGAAAAACTGTTTTTT
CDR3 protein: CASSYSSGDEKLFF

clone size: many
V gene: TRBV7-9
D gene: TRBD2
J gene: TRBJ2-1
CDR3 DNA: TGTGCCAGCAGTCCCATAGGCGGGAGTTCTGAGCAGTTCTTC
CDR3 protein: CASSPIGGSSEQFF

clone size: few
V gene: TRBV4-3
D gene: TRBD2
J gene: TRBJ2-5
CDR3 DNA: TGCGCCAGCAGCCAAGATATCCCAGCGGGAGCCCCACAAGAGACCCAGTACTTC
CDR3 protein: CASSQDIPAGAPQETQYF

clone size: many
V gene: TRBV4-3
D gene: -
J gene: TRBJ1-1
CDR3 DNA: TGCGCCAGCAGCCACGGACAGAACACTGAAGCTTTCTTT
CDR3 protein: CASSHGQNTEAFF

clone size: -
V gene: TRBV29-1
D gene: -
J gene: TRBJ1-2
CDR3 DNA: TGCAGCGTTGAAGGCCAGGGAATTAAGAGTGGCTACACCTTC
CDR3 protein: CSVEGQGIKSGYTF

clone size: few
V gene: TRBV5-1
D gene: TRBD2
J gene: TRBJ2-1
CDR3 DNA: TGCGCCAGCAGCGCGGGGGGGAGCTCCTACAATGAGCAGTTCTTC
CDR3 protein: CASSAGGSSYNEQFF

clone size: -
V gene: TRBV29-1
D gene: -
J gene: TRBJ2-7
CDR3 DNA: TGCAGCGTTGAGGTACAGTATCAGGAGCAGTACTTC
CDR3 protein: CSVEVQYQEQYF

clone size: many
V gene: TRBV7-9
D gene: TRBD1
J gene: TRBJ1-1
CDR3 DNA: TGTGCCAGCAGCCAGGGGGCTTCGAACACTGAAGCTTTCTTT
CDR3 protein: CASSQGASNTEAFF

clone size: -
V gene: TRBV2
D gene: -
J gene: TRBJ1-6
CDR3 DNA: TGTGCCAGCGGTGGGACTGTTGAGAATTCACCCCTCCACTTT
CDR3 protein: CASGGTVENSPLHF

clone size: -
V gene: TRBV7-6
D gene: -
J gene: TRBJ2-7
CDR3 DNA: TGTGCCAGCAGGTTAGCACCAGGGTCAACCTACGAGCAGTACTTC
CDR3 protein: CASRLAPGSTYEQYF

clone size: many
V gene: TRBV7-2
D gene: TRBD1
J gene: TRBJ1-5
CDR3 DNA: TGTGCCAGCAGCTTGGGTGACAGGGTTAATCAGCCCCAGCATTTT
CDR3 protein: CASSLGDRVNQPQHF

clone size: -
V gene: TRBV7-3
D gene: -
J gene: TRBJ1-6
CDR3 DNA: TGTGCCAGCAGCTTAAGCACCCTGGGTTCACCCCTCCACTTT
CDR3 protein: CASSLSTLGSPLHF

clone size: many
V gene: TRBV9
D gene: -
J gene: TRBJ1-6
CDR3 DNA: TGTGCCAGCACCCGGGACCCTTCACGGGATAATTCACCCCTCCACTTT
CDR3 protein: CASTRDPSRDNSPLHF

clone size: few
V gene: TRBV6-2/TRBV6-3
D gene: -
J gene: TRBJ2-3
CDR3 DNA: TGTGCCAGCAGTTACTCCCTGGACAGAAAAAACACAGATACGCAGTATTTT
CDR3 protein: CASSYSLDRKNTDTQYF

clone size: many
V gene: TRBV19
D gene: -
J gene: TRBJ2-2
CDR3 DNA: TGTGCCAGTAGTATGGGAAGAACTAGTCACACCGGGGAGCTGTTTTTT
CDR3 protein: CASSMGRTSHTGELFF

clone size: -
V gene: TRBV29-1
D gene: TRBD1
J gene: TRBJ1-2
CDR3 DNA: TGCAGCGGTGGACAGGGAAACTATGGCTACACCTTC
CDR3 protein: CSGGQGNYGYTF

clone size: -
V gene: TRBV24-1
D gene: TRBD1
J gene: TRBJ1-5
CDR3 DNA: TGTGCCACCAGTGATTCTGGACAGGGACCCTATAGCAATCAGCCCCAGCATTTT
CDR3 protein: CATSDSGQGPYSNQPQHF

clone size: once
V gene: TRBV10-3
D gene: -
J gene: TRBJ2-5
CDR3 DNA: TGTGCCATCAGTGAGCGGGGGTTCGTACGACGCCAAGAGACCCAGTACTTC
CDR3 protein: CAISERGFVRRQETQYF

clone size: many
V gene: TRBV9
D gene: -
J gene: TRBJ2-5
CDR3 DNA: TGTGCCAGCAGCCCACCGGGGGAGACCCAGTACTTC
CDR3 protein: CASSPPGETQYF

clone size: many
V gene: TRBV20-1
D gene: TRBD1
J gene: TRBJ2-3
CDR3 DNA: TGCAGTGCTAGCACAGGGGGAACAGATACGCAGTATTTT
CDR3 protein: CSASTGGTDTQYF

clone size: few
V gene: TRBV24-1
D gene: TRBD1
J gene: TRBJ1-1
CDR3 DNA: TGTGCCACCAGTGATCCCGACAGGGGGCAAACTGAAGCTTTCTTT
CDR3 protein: CATSDPDRGQTEAFF

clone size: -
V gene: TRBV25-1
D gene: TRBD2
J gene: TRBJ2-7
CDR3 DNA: TGTGCCAGCAGTGAACTAGAGGGAGGGTCGGGCTACTACGAGCAGTACTTC
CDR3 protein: CASSELEGGSGYYEQYF

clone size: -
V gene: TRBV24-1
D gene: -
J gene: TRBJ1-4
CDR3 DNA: TGTGCCACCAGTCACGGGACACATAATGAAAAACTGTTTTTT
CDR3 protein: CATSHGTHNEKLFF

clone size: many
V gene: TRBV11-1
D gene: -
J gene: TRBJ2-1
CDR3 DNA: TGTGCCAGCAGCTTAGATAGCGCCTACAATGAGCAGTTCTTC
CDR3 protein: CASSLDSAYNEQFF

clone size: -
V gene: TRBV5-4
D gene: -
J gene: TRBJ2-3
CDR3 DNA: TGTGCCAGCAGCTTGTGGGCAGGGGCTAGCACAGATACGCAGTATTTT
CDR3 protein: CASSLWAGASTDTQYF

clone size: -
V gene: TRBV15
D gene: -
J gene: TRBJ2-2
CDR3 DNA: TGTGCCACCAGCAGCGATCCGGGTGGGGAGCTGTTTTTT
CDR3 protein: CATSSDPGGELFF

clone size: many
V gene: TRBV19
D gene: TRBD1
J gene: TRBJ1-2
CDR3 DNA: TGTGCCAGTAGCCCGGACAGGGCCAGGGGCGGCTACACCTTC
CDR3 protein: CASSPDRARGGYTF

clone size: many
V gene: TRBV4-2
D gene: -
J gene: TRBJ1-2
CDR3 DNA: TGTGCCAGCAGCCACGAACCCCACGCTAACTATGGCTACACCTTC
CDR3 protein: CASSHEPHANYGYTF

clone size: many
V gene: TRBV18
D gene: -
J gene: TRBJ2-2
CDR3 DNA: TGTGCCAGCTCACAACAGACAGCGAACACCGGGGAGCTGTTTTTT
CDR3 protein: CASSQQTANTGELFF

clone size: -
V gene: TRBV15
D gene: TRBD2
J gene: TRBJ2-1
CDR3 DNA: TGTGCCACCAGCAGAGGATATTCCGGGACTAGCAACAATGAGCAGTTCTTC
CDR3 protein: CATSRGYSGTSNNEQFF

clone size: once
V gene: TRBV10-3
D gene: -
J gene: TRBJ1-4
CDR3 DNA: TGTGCCATCAGTGCCTTCCAGGGGAACGGTGAAAAACTGTTTTTT
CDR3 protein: CAISAFQGNGEKLFF

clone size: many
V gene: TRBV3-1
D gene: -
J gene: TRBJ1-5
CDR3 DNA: TGTGCCAGCAGCCAACGCGTCAATCAGCCCCAGCATTTT
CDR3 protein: CASSQRVNQPQHF

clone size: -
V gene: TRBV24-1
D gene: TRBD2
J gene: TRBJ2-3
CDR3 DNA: TGTGCCACCAGTGCTATAGCGGGAGTCTCGGCAGATACGCAGTATTTT
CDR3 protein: CATSAIAGVSADTQYF